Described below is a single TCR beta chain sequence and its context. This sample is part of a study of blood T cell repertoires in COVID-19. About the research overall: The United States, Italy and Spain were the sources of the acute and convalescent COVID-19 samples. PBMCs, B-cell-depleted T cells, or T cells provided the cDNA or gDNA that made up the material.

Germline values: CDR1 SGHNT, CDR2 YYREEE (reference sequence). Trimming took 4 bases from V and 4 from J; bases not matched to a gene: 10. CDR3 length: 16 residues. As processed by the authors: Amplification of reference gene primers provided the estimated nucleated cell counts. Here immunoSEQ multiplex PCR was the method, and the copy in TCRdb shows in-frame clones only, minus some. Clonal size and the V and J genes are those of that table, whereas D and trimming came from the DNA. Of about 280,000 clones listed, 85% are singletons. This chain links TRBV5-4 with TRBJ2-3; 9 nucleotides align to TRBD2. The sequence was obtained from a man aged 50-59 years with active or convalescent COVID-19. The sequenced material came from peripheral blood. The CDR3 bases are TGTGCCAGCAGCCTGTATAGCGGGAGTGGCGCAGATACGCAGTATTTT. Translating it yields CASSLYSGSGADTQYF. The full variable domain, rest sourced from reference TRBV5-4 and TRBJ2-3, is ETGVTQSPTHLIKTRGQQVTLRCSSQSGHNTVSWYQQALGQGPQFIFQYYREEENGRGNFPPRFSGLQFPNYSSELNVNALELDDSALYLCASSLYSGSGADTQYFGPGTRLTVL.